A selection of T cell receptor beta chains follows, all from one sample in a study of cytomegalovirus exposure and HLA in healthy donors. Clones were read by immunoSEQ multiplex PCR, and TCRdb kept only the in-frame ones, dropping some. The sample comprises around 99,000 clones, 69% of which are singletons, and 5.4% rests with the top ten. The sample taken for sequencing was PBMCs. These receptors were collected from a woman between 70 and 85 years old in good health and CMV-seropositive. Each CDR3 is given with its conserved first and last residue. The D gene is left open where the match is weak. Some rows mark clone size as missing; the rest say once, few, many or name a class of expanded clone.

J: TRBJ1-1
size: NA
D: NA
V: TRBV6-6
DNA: TGTGCCAGCAGTTCAGTCGGAGGAACTGAAGCTTTCTTT
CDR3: CASSSVGGTEAFF

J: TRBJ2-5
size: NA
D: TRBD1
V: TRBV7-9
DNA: TGTGCCAGCAGCTTGGGACAGGGGGGACAAGAGACCCAGTACTTC
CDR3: CASSLGQGGQETQYF

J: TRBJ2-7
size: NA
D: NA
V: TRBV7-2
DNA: TGTGCCAGCAGCTCGATGGACAGCGCCTACGAGCAGTACTTC
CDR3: CASSSMDSAYEQYF

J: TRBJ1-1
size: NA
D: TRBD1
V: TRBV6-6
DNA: TGTGCCAGCAAGGACAGGACTTCGTTGAACACTGAAGCTTTCTTT
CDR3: CASKDRTSLNTEAFF

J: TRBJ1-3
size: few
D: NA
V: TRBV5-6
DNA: TGTGCCAGCAGCTTTGGGGCCGTCTCTGGAAACACCATATATTTT
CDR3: CASSFGAVSGNTIYF

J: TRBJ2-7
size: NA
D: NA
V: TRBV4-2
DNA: TGTGCCAGCAGCCAAGACCCCGGGGCAGGGGACGAGCAGTACTTC
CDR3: CASSQDPGAGDEQYF

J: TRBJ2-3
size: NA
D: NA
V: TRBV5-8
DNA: TGTGCCAGCAGCTTGGCGGATACGCAGTATTTT
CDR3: CASSLADTQYF

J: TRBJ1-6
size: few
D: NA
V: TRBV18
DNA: TGTGCCAGCTCACCAGGGCAGTTGATTTCACCCCTCCACTTT
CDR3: CASSPGQLISPLHF

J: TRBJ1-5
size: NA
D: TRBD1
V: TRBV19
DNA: TGTGCCAGTAGCAGATTCGGACAGGGGGACAATCAGCCCCAGCATTTT
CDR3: CASSRFGQGDNQPQHF

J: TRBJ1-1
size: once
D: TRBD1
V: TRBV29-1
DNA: TGCAGCGTGATGACAGGGGGCCGCACTGAAGCTTTCTTT
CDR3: CSVMTGGRTEAFF